Sequencing of this T cell receptor beta chain was carried out in a study of metastatic and nonmetastatic thyroid tumors. Study context: Across peripheral blood and tumor or nodule tissue samples taken from malignant and benign thyroid patients, the repertoires were compared with one another.

Trimming removed 1 base at V and 2 bases at J, with 14 bases between. Looked up from germline, CDR1 is LGHDT and CDR2 is YNNKEL (reference sequence). The CDR3 loop spans 16 amino acids. TCRdb re-processed the PCR reads through MiXCR. The sample records tens of thousands of clones, roughly 13% being singletons. Thyroid surgery was performed in patients who had received no treatment beforehand. In this sample, this clone is medium-sized. Its antigen is as yet unknown. Study outcomes and limitations: Significantly higher TCR beta diversity was reportedly seen in malignant thyroid tumors than benign nodules, in blood and tumor.

The sample comprised blood. The TCR originated in a female donor with papillary thyroid cancer or a benign thyroid nodule (not recorded which). Some clones in this sample may be carry-over from other donors' samples. J is TRBJ1-2 and V is TRBV3-1; maybe TRBD1 (5 bases). This CDR3 reads CASSQASKGFNYGYTF. Here the CDR3 DNA reads TGTGCCAGCAGCCAAGCCTCTAAGGGGTTCAACTATGGCTACACCTTC.